A single sample gave rise to the 22 T cell receptor beta chains below, sequenced in a study of blood T cell repertoires in COVID-19. Profiling relied on immunoSEQ multiplex PCR, and the TCRdb table lists in-frame clones only, not all of them. Seen here are 410,000 or so clones, roughly 88% observed once, and the top ten hold more than 1.4%. Sequencing was done on a sample of peripheral blood. These receptors came from a woman in her thirties with active or convalescent COVID-19.

This clone has just a few counts. The chain has TRBV10-3 and TRBJ1-1; D is perhaps TRBD1 (5 bases). Germline V gene data show CDR1 as ENHRY and CDR2 as SYGVKD. The CDR3 contains 11 residues. Deletions cut 7 bases from V and 6 bases from J, with 9 bases between. CDR3 residues: CAINQGPEAFF. The DNA for the CDR3 is TGTGCCATCAACCAGGGTCCTGAAGCTTTCTTT.

The chain uses TRBV5-5 and TRBJ1-2, with 7 bases identical to TRBD1. This CDR3 has 15 amino acids. CDR1 is SGHKS, CDR2 YYEKEE, per germline (reference sequence). V was clipped by 0 bases and J by 7 bases; unmatched bases: 9. The CDR3 nucleotides are TGTGCCAGCAGCTTGGCGTGGGACAGCGTCTCTGGCTACACCTTC. Amino acid sequence: CASSLAWDSVSGYTF. Combining the CDR3 with reference TRBV5-5 and TRBJ1-2 gives the whole variable domain DAGVTQSPTHLIKTRGQQVTLRCSPISGHKSVSWYQQVLGQGPQFIFQYYEKEERGRGNFPDRFSARQFPNYSSELNVNALLLGDSALYLCASSLAWDSVSGYTFGSGTRLTVV.

This sequence joins TRBV3-1 (or the pseudogene TRBV3-2) and TRBJ2-3; D remains unclear. The CDR3 runs to 18 residues. From germline, CDR1 is LGHDT and CDR2 YNNKEL (reference sequence). V lost 0 bases and J lost 0, with 16 bases in between. In nucleotides, the CDR3 is TGTGCCAGCAGCCAAGATCATGGGCAGCTTTCTAGCACAGATACGCAGTATTTT. It yields the protein CASSQDHGQLSSTDTQYF.

The CDR3 loop reads CASSPPGGARTEAFF. DNA for the CDR3: TGTGCCAGCTCACCACCAGGGGGCGCAAGAACTGAAGCTTTCTTT. The chain joins TRBV18 to TRBJ1-1; TRBD1 matches at 7 bases. Per the germline V gene, CDR1 is KGHSH and CDR2 is LQKENI. The CDR3 has 15 residues. The V segment lost 0 bases and the J segment 5 bases; nucleotides outside the gene matches: 6.

The rearrangement joins TRBV6-1 to TRBJ2-5, with 9 positions matching TRBD1. This CDR3 spans 16 amino acids. CDR1 is MNHNS, CDR2 SASEGT, per germline. Trimming cost V 2 bases and J 3 bases; bases outside gene matches: 7. Here the CDR3 DNA reads TGTGCCAGCAGTGAATGGGGACAGGGTCGGGAAGAGACCCAGTACTTC. Translated: CASSEWGQGREETQYF.

The chain has TRBV5-1 and TRBJ2-5; D may be TRBD2 (6 bases). There are 16 residues in the CDR3. The V and J ends lost 1 base and 5 bases respectively, with 18 bases between them. The V gene's germline CDR1 is SGHRS and CDR2 YFSETQ. The CDR3 sequence is CASSLRDSLGRETQYF. CDR3 bases: TGCGCCAGCAGCTTGAGGGACTCGCTGGGACGGGAGACCCAGTACTTC.

This chain uses TRBV7-9 with TRBJ1-1, with 9 positions matching TRBD1. V lost 2 bases and J lost 7; bases outside the gene matches: 8. Germline V CDR1 and CDR2: SEHNR, FQNEAQ (reference sequence). The CDR3 is 15 residues long. The CDR3 is CASSLSPTGGIEAFF. The DNA of the CDR3 is TGTGCCAGCAGCTTATCTCCGACAGGGGGGATTGAAGCTTTCTTT. Combining the CDR3 with reference TRBV7-9 and TRBJ1-1 gives the whole variable domain DTGVSQNPRHKITKRGQNVTFRCDPISEHNRLYWYRQTLGQGPEFLTYFQNEAQLEKSRLLSDRFSAERPKGSFSTLEIQRTEQGDSAMYLCASSLSPTGGIEAFFGQGTRLTVV.

This clone was detected only a few times. The chain is built from TRBV19 and TRBJ2-2; a possible D gene is TRBD1 (7 bases). This CDR3 is 15 amino acids long. V lost 3 bases to trimming and J lost 4 bases, with 12 bases between them. From germline, CDR1 is LNHDA and CDR2 SQIVND (reference sequence). CDR3 loop: CASSMTRDSTGELFF. As DNA, the CDR3 is TGTGCCAGTAGTATGACGCGGGACAGCACCGGGGAGCTGTTTTTT.

V usage is TRBV5-4 and J usage is TRBJ2-3, with 8 positions matching TRBD2. The J segment lost 2 bases and the V segment lost 6 bases, leaving 11 bases of the junction unmatched. Looked up from germline, CDR1 is SGHNT and CDR2 is YYREEE (reference sequence). The CDR3 extends over 16 amino acids. The CDR3 region is CASTPRGGRNTDTQYF. The CDR3 DNA is TGTGCCAGCACCCCCCGGGGGGGACGCAACACAGATACGCAGTATTTT.

This clone was observed a single time. This chain uses TRBV4-1 with TRBJ2-3; D is unresolved. The V end lost 3 bases, the J end lost 0 bases, and 10 bases lay between the germline ends. The V gene's germline CDR1 is MGHRA and CDR2 YSYEKL. The CDR3 spans 15 residues. DNA of the CDR3: TGCGCCAGCAGCCATTTTACCGGGAGCACAGATACGCAGTATTTT. As protein: CASSHFTGSTDTQYF.

J is TRBJ1-1 and V is TRBV7-9; 7 nucleotides align to TRBD1. Losses at the gene ends were 1 base for V and 11 bases for J; bases not matched to a gene: 4. In germline, CDR1 is SEHNR, CDR2 FQNEAQ (reference sequence). This CDR3 comprises 12 residues. The DNA for the CDR3 is TGTGCCAGCAGCTTAGGACAGGGACTGGCTTTCTTT. Its translation is CASSLGQGLAFF.

The chain couples TRBV6-5 to TRBJ1-2; 10 bases line up with TRBD1. This CDR3 is built from 13 residues. With V trimmed by 9 bases and J by 3 bases, 4 bases remained unmatched. Germline V gene data show CDR1 as MNHEY and CDR2 as SVGAGI. The CDR3 region is CASRTGGDYGYTF. Here the CDR3 DNA reads TGTGCCAGTCGGACAGGGGGGGACTATGGCTACACCTTC.

This clone was found once. The chain couples TRBV10-3 to TRBJ1-2; D ambiguous. This CDR3 spans 13 amino acids. Between the trimmed V and J ends, which lost 2 bases and 0 bases, there was a span of 4 bases. CDR1 and CDR2 from the germline V gene are ENHRY and SYGVKD. CDR3 DNA: TGTGCCATCAGTGAGATAGCTAACTATGGCTACACCTTC. Translation gives CAISEIANYGYTF.

The chain carries TRBV29-1 and TRBJ1-2, with D perhaps matching TRBD1 (5 bases). V was cut by 3 bases and J by 6 bases, with 11 bases left in between. Germline assignment: CDR1 SQVTM and CDR2 ANQGSEA. The CDR3 consists of 12 residues. CDR3 loop: CSVDRLGDGYTF. The CDR3 bases are TGCAGCGTTGACCGGTTAGGGGATGGCTACACCTTC.

The gene calls are TRBV5-4 and TRBJ1-2; D unclear. The CDR3 totals 16 residues. Germline V CDR1 and CDR2: SGHNT, YYREEE (reference sequence). V gave up 0 bases and J gave up 0 bases, with 12 bases separating them. DNA of the CDR3: TGTGCCAGCAGCTTGGCCTCGGGGATGGCTAACTATGGCTACACCTTC. This translates into CASSLASGMANYGYTF.

CDR3 amino acids: CASSVAPSLEAGDNEQFF. The DNA for the CDR3 is TGTGCCAGCAGCGTAGCCCCATCCCTCGAAGCGGGTGACAATGAGCAGTTCTTC. This sequence joins TRBV9 and TRBJ2-1, with D possibly TRBD2 on 6 matching bases. Germline V gene lookup returns CDR1 SGDLS and CDR2 YYNGEE. This CDR3 spans 18 amino acids. Trimming took off 0 bases at V and 5 bases at J, with 21 bases between the two ends.

The chain couples TRBV6-5 to TRBJ2-1; 12 bases fit TRBD2. Germline V gene data show CDR1 as MNHEY and CDR2 as SVGAGI. The CDR3 length is 15 residues. The V and J ends lost 5 bases and 7 bases, in that order; junction bases with no gene match: 6. The CDR3 DNA is TGTGCCAGCAGTAAACTAGCGGGGGGCCAGAATGAGCAGTTCTTC. It translates to CASSKLAGGQNEQFF.

The chain employs TRBV19 and TRBJ2-3; the match to TRBD2 covers 8 bases. This CDR3 spans 15 amino acids. After removal of 6 bases from V and 4 bases from J, the junction contained 9 bases not matched to a gene. CDR1 and CDR2 from the germline V gene are LNHDA and SQIVND (reference sequence). The CDR3 is CASSGGALYADTQYF. The DNA for the CDR3 is TGTGCCAGTAGCGGGGGGGCGTTATATGCAGATACGCAGTATTTT. Based on the CDR3 plus reference TRBV19 and TRBJ2-3, the full variable domain is DGGITQSPKYLFRKEGQNVTLSCEQNLNHDAMYWYRQDPGQGLRLIYYSQIVNDFQKGDIAEGYSVSREKKESFPLTVTSAQKNPTAFYLCASSGGALYADTQYFGPGTRLTVL.

This chain connects TRBV5-1 to TRBJ2-7; 8 bases are shared with TRBD2. Germline CDR1 is SGHRS and CDR2 is YFSETQ. V shed 0 bases, J shed 6 bases, and the junction held 17 bases outside the gene matches. This CDR3 contains 18 residues. As DNA, the CDR3 is TGCGCCAGCAGCTTGGGAGGACTAGCTATCGGTGAGCCTTCCGAGCAGTACTTC. This gives the protein CASSLGGLAIGEPSEQYF.

The chain carries TRBV19 and TRBJ2-6; no clear D gene. Trimming cost V 10 bases and J 4 bases, with 17 bases left between them. Germline loops: CDR1 LNHDA, CDR2 SQIVND (reference sequence). The CDR3 has 15 amino acids. The CDR3 bases are TGTGCCACCACCTTGCGGTATCCCGGGGCCAACGTCCTGACTTTC. This sequence encodes CATTLRYPGANVLTF.

V is TRBV6-5 and J is TRBJ1-5; TRBD1 agrees at 7 bases. Germline CDR1 MNHEY, CDR2 SVGAGI. V lost 5 bases and J lost 6; bases outside the gene matches: 10. The length of the CDR3 is 15 residues. For the CDR3, the DNA is TGTGCCAGCAGTACCAAGAAAGGGGGCAGTCAGCCCCAGCATTTT. Translation: CASSTKKGGSQPQHF.

This clone was observed once. Within the sample, other DNA sequences also encode this same CDR3. The chain uses TRBV5-1 and TRBJ2-7; 11 bases match TRBD2. Germline CDR1 SGHRS, CDR2 YFSETQ. V lost 3 bases to trimming and J lost 2 bases; unmatched junction nucleotides: 4. The CDR3 runs to 15 residues. Written as DNA, the CDR3 is TGCGCCAGCAGCTCCGGGACTAGCGGCCCCTACGAGCAGTACTTC. Its protein product is CASSSGTSGPYEQYF. The entire variable domain, with the rest obtained from reference TRBV5-1 and TRBJ2-7, is as follows: KAGVTQTPRYLIKTRGQQVTLSCSPISGHRSVSWYQQTPGQGLQFLFEYFSETQRNKGNFPGRFSGRQFSNSRSEMNVSTLELGDSALYLCASSSGTSGPYEQYFGPGTRLTVT.